The 27 T cell receptor beta chains listed next were all sequenced from one sample in a study of blood T cell repertoires in COVID-19. TCRdb keeps only in-frame clones here, not all; method: immunoSEQ multiplex PCR. The table shows about 98,000 clones, with about 85% occurring only once. The sequenced sample consisted of peripheral blood. Every receptor here comes from a woman aged 45-65 years with COVID-19, enrolled during active disease.

This chain joins TRBV7-9 and TRBJ2-1; D might be TRBD1 (6 bases). The germline V gene has CDR1 SEHNR and CDR2 FQNEAQ (reference sequence). The length of the CDR3 is 16 residues. Trimming took 2 bases from V and 6 from J, leaving 17 bases between them. The CDR3 DNA reads TGTGCCAGCAGCTTATCACCCGACCACAGGGTCAATGAGCAGTTCTTC. Translated: CASSLSPDHRVNEQFF.

The rearrangement uses TRBV18 and TRBJ2-1, with D tentatively TRBD1 (6 bases). The CDR3 totals 14 residues. Trimming removed 0 bases from V and 5 bases from J, with 8 bases in between. The germline gives CDR1 KGHSH, CDR2 LQKENI. The CDR3, as DNA: TGTGCCAGCTCACCACCCGGGACAAACAATGAGCAGTTCTTC. Translation: CASSPPGTNNEQFF.

CDR3 nucleotides: TGTGCCAGCAGCTTTGGGACAGGGACTGGGGCCAACGTCCTGACTTTC. This encodes CASSFGTGTGANVLTF. V and J are TRBV11-2 and TRBJ2-6; 9 bases agree with TRBD1. V shed 3 bases and J 2 bases; nucleotides not matched to a gene: 2. Germline V gene sequence: CDR1 SGHAT, CDR2 FQNNGV. The CDR3 runs 16 residues.

The table lists this clone with a count of one. The chain recombines TRBV7-9 with TRBJ2-7; the match to TRBD1 covers 9 bases. Germline loops: CDR1 SEHNR, CDR2 FQNEAQ (reference sequence). The ends lost 4 bases at V and 3 bases at J; junction bases unmatched: 13. This CDR3 has 17 amino acids. The CDR3 nucleotides are TGTGCCAGCAGCTCAACCCTTTCGACGGGACAGGGCTACGAGCAGTACTTC. Translated, it gives CASSSTLSTGQGYEQYF.

The chain combines TRBV29-1 with TRBJ1-1; 10 bases agree with TRBD1. From germline, CDR1 is SQVTM and CDR2 ANQGSEA. This CDR3 has 11 amino acids. V was clipped by 7 bases and J by 5 bases; unmatched bases: 1. This CDR3 reads CSEGQGTEAFF. CDR3 nucleotide sequence: TGCAGCGAGGGACAGGGGACTGAAGCTTTCTTT.

The chain has TRBV5-5 and TRBJ1-2; 7 bases agree with TRBD1. The CDR3 has 14 amino acids. J gave up 7 bases and V 3 bases, and 9 bases lay outside the gene matches. The V gene's germline CDR1 is SGHKS and CDR2 YYEKEE (reference sequence). The CDR3 nucleotides are TGTGCCAGCAGCTCCCCAGACAGGGTAGGTGGCTACACCTTC. This encodes CASSSPDRVGGYTF.

The J gene is TRBJ1-1, the V gene TRBV5-1; D gene ambiguous. Looked up from germline, CDR1 is SGHRS and CDR2 is YFSETQ. The CDR3 has 15 residues. The germline V and J ends were trimmed by 4 bases and 1 base, with 14 bases remaining between them. The CDR3 nucleotides read TGCGCCAGCAGCCCACCGGAGGGCGGGAACACTGAAGCTTTCTTT. Protein: CASSPPEGGNTEAFF.

The rearrangement joins TRBV19 to TRBJ1-1; perhaps TRBD1 as D (5 bases). With 7 bases removed from V and 1 base from J, the gap between germline ends came to 10 bases. CDR1 is LNHDA, CDR2 SQIVND, per germline (reference sequence). The CDR3 covers 13 residues. CDR3 sequence (DNA): TGTGCCAGTAAGGAGACAGCGAACACTGAAGCTTTCTTT. Protein sequence: CASKETANTEAFF. The full variable domain, in which reference TRBV19 and TRBJ1-1 provide the parts outside the CDR3, is DGGITQSPKYLFRKEGQNVTLSCEQNLNHDAMYWYRQDPGQGLRLIYYSQIVNDFQKGDIAEGYSVSREKKESFPLTVTSAQKNPTAFYLCASKETANTEAFFGQGTRLTVV.

The CDR3 DNA reads TGTGCCAGTAGCAAGGCAGGGTCCGGTCAGCCCCAGCATTTT. Protein sequence: CASSKAGSGQPQHF. The rearrangement links TRBV19 to TRBJ1-5, with D perhaps TRBD1 (5 bases). The V end lost 6 bases, the J end lost 6 bases, and 15 bases lay between the germline ends. Germline CDR1 and CDR2: LNHDA and SQIVND (reference sequence). The CDR3 is 14 amino acids.

The V call is TRBV5-1, the J call TRBJ1-5; 8 bases are shared with TRBD1. Germline assignment: CDR1 SGHRS and CDR2 YFSETQ. V trimming: 0 bases; J trimming: 7 bases; junction bases outside the gene matches: 3. This CDR3 contains 14 residues. The CDR3 sequence is CASSLEAGGQPQHF. In DNA, the CDR3 is TGCGCCAGCAGCTTGGAGGCAGGGGGCCAGCCCCAGCATTTT. Looking up the rest from reference TRBV5-1 and TRBJ1-5 gives the full variable domain: KAGVTQTPRYLIKTRGQQVTLSCSPISGHRSVSWYQQTPGQGLQFLFEYFSETQRNKGNFPGRFSGRQFSNSRSEMNVSTLELGDSALYLCASSLEAGGQPQHFGDGTRLSIL.

V usage is TRBV19 and J usage is TRBJ2-2; TRBD2 matches 14 bases. V dropped 11 bases and J dropped 8; count of bases not matched to a gene: 13. The CDR3 is 16 amino acids. Germline CDR1 LNHDA, CDR2 SQIVND (reference sequence). CDR3 residues: CAVRNRLAGGQGELFF. DNA for the CDR3: TGTGCCGTCAGAAACCGACTAGCGGGGGGGCAGGGGGAGCTGTTTTTT.

The chain has TRBV30 and TRBJ1-2; 8 nucleotides align to TRBD1. The CDR3 contains 15 residues. V lost 5 bases to trimming and J lost 5 bases; unmatched junction nucleotides: 13. Germline loops: CDR1 GTSNPN, CDR2 SVGIG (reference sequence). Written as DNA, the CDR3 is TGTGCCTGGGACAGGGGAGGCGAACTTTCATATGGCTACACCTTC. This encodes CAWDRGGELSYGYTF.

J is TRBJ1-5 and V is TRBV4-2; D call uncertain. In germline, CDR1 is LGHNA, CDR2 YNFKEQ. The CDR3 covers 14 residues. Between the trimmed V and J ends, which lost 0 bases and 2 bases, there was a span of 5 bases. Here the CDR3 DNA reads TGTGCCAGCAGCCAAGACCGGGGCAATCAGCCCCAGCATTTT. Protein: CASSQDRGNQPQHF.

The J gene is TRBJ2-3, the V gene TRBV28; 7 nucleotides line up with TRBD2. CDR3 length: 14 residues. Trimming removed 6 bases from V and 3 bases from J; junction bases left unmatched: 6. Germline-derived CDR1 and CDR2 are MDHEN and SYDVKM. The CDR3 DNA reads as TGTGCCAGCAGCCACGGACTAGTAACAGATACGCAGTATTTT. Its protein product is CASSHGLVTDTQYF.

The chain is built from TRBV6-5 and TRBJ1-4; TRBD1 agrees at 8 bases. The germline gives CDR1 MNHEY, CDR2 SVGAGI. The CDR3 is made up of 14 amino acids. V was pared by 6 bases and J by 3 bases, with 3 bases of the junction left unmatched. CDR3 amino acids: CASRLQGANEKLFF. CDR3 DNA: TGTGCCAGCAGGCTACAGGGGGCTAATGAAAAACTGTTTTTT.

V and J are TRBV27 and TRBJ2-2; a weak D match, TRBD1 (6 bases). The CDR3 contains 15 residues. The ends were cut back, 2 bases at V and 4 bases at J, with 11 bases in the middle. Germline V gene sequence: CDR1 MNHEY, CDR2 SMNVEV (reference sequence). The CDR3 sequence: CASSLMGAVTGELFF. The CDR3 bases are TGTGCCAGCAGTTTAATGGGGGCGGTCACCGGGGAGCTGTTTTTT.

The genes are TRBV5-6 and TRBJ2-7, with D hard to call. V dropped 5 bases and J dropped 7 bases, with 19 bases sitting between them. Germline V gene data show CDR1 as SGHDT and CDR2 as YYEEEE. The CDR3 contains 14 residues. CDR3 in DNA: TGTGCCAGCAGGTCCACTGGGTCTTACGGGGAGCAGTACTTC. Protein sequence: CASRSTGSYGEQYF. The complete variable domain, with remaining parts taken from reference TRBV5-6 and TRBJ2-7, reads DAGVTQSPTHLIKTRGQQVTLRCSPKSGHDTVSWYQQALGQGPQFIFQYYEEEERQRGNFPDRFSGHQFPNYSSELNVNALLLGDSALYLCASRSTGSYGEQYFGPGTRLTVT.

J is TRBJ2-5 and V is TRBV2; 7 bases map to TRBD1. Germline loops: CDR1 SNHLY, CDR2 FYNNEI. Trimming took 4 bases from V and 4 from J; bases not matched to a gene: 9. The CDR3 spans 15 residues. CDR3 loop: CASSAGQVERETQYF. Here the CDR3 DNA reads TGTGCCAGCAGTGCCGGACAGGTTGAGAGAGAGACCCAGTACTTC.

The J gene is TRBJ1-2, the V gene TRBV6-5, with D maybe TRBD1 (6 bases). Germline CDR1 is MNHEY and CDR2 is SVGAGI. The CDR3 length is 15 residues. V shed 6 bases and J shed 3 bases, with 17 bases lying between them. CDR3 coding DNA: TGTGCCAGCAGCCCAACAGGGACCTCATACTATGGCTACACCTTC. Translation: CASSPTGTSYYGYTF.

This chain joins TRBV6-1 and TRBJ2-7; a weak D match, TRBD2 (5 bases). Looked up from germline, CDR1 is MNHNS and CDR2 is SASEGT. Trimming removed 9 bases at V and 3 bases at J, with 15 bases between. The CDR3 covers 13 residues. CDR3 residues: CASTPVTNYEQYF. The CDR3 DNA follows: TGTGCCAGTACTCCCGTGACTAACTACGAGCAGTACTTC.

This sequence joins TRBV7-3 and TRBJ1-2, with 10 nucleotides matching TRBD1. This CDR3 region has 14 residues. Germline lookup yields CDR1 SGHTA and CDR2 FQGTGA. V dropped 5 bases and J dropped 4; count of bases not matched to a gene: 4. The CDR3 DNA follows: TGTGCCAGCAGCATCGGACAGGGGGTCTATGGCTACACCTTC. Translation: CASSIGQGVYGYTF.

CDR3 coding DNA: TGTGCCAGCAGACCCAATCTAGCGGGGGGGCACGAGCAGTACTTC. Translation: CASRPNLAGGHEQYF. The chain uses TRBV6-5 and TRBJ2-7; 12 bases are shared with TRBD2. The length of the CDR3 is 15 residues. V was pared by 6 bases and J by 5 bases, with 8 bases of the junction left unmatched. Germline lookup yields CDR1 MNHEY and CDR2 SVGAGI.

For the CDR3, the DNA is TGTGCCAGCAGCCCCCGGGACACGAACACCGGGGAGCTGTTTTTT. It yields the protein CASSPRDTNTGELFF. This chain links TRBV11-3 with TRBJ2-2, with D possibly TRBD1 on 6 matching bases. The CDR3 length is 15 residues. Germline V gives CDR1 SGHNT, CDR2 YENEEA. V shed 5 bases and J shed 0 bases, with 10 bases lying between them.

CDR3: CASSQDTWDSISGANVLTF. CDR3 nucleotide sequence: TGTGCCAGCAGCCAAGATACCTGGGACAGCATCTCTGGGGCCAACGTCCTGACTTTC. This rearrangement joins TRBV4-2 to TRBJ2-6; TRBD1 matches 7 bases. V lost 0 bases, J lost 0 bases, and 8 bases stayed unmatched. Germline CDR1 and CDR2: LGHNA and YNFKEQ. CDR3 length equals 19 residues.

This rearrangement joins TRBV20-1 to TRBJ1-3; D might be TRBD1 (6 bases). V dropped 3 bases and J dropped 3 bases, with 12 bases sitting between them. The CDR3 is 14 amino acids. Germline CDR1 is DFQATT and CDR2 is SNEGSKA (reference sequence). This CDR3 is CSASQGMVGNTIYF. In nucleotides, the CDR3 is TGCAGTGCTAGTCAGGGGATGGTTGGAAACACCATATATTTT.

The V call is TRBV7-5, the J call TRBJ1-1; TRBD1 is the table's D call and was not checked against the DNA. TRBV7-5 represents a pseudogene. The CDR3 covers 15 residues. The CDR3 region is CVRSSKEDRSFEAFF. The CDR3 nucleotides are TGTGTCAGAAGCTCAAAAGAGGACAGGTCTTTCGAAGCTTTCTTT.

Here the CDR3 DNA reads TGCAGCGTTGAAGATCCGGAGGGGCCACGGGAGACCCAGTACTTC. Translation gives CSVEDPEGPRETQYF. The rearrangement joins TRBV29-1 to TRBJ2-5, with D possibly matching TRBD2 (6 bases). The CDR3 totals 15 residues. The V and J ends lost 0 bases and 5 bases respectively, with 16 bases between them. Germline V gene data show CDR1 as SQVTM and CDR2 as ANQGSEA. The whole variable domain, filled in from reference TRBV29-1 and TRBJ2-5, reads SAVISQKPSRDICQRGTSLTIQCQVDSQVTMMFWYRQQPGQSLTLIATANQGSEATYESGFVIDKFPISRPNLTFSTLTVSNMSPEDSSIYLCSVEDPEGPRETQYFGPGTRLLVL.